A single sample is the source of the 8 T cell receptor beta chains below, sequenced in a study of blood T cell repertoires in COVID-19. Measured with immunoSEQ multiplex PCR; TCRdb has only the in-frame clones, and not every one. This table holds 210,000 or so clones, more than 75% found once. The specimen sequenced was PBMCs or T cells enriched from blood (not recorded which). Receptors were obtained from a man between 25 and 39 years old with acute COVID-19.

The chain employs TRBV3-1 (or the pseudogene TRBV3-2) and TRBJ2-3; D is perhaps TRBD1 (5 bases). V was trimmed by 5 bases and J by 4 bases, leaving 25 bases between them. The CDR3 extends over 18 amino acids. Germline loops: CDR1 LGHDT, CDR2 YNNKEL (reference sequence). CDR3 sequence: CASSFTNHQGANADTQYF. CDR3 nucleotide sequence: TGTGCCAGCAGCTTCACCAACCACCAGGGTGCGAATGCAGATACGCAGTATTTT.

This clone was picked up a small number of times. The chain employs TRBV7-3 and TRBJ1-2; D is undetermined. There are 12 residues in the CDR3. CDR1 is SGHTA and CDR2 is FQGTGA in the germline V gene. Trimming shortened V by 4 bases and J by 5 bases, and 8 bases separated the two germline ends. This chain's CDR3 is CASSYLGYGYTF. The CDR3 nucleotides are TGTGCCAGCAGCTACCTCGGGTATGGCTACACCTTC. The full variable domain, completed using reference TRBV7-3 and TRBJ1-2, is GAGVSQTPSNKVTEKGKYVELRCDPISGHTALYWYRQSLGQGPEFLIYFQGTGAADDSGLPNDRFFAVRPEGSVSTLKIQRTERGDSAVYLCASSYLGYGYTFGSGTRLTVV.

Turning to this clone: One junction end does not reproduce the germline sequence, and a read error may be involved. The CDR3 reads CASSLEQWAPYGYTF. As DNA, the CDR3 is TGTGCCAGCAGCCTAGAGCAGTGGGCCCCCTATGGCTACACCTTC. J is TRBJ1-2 and V is TRBV11-2; D remains unclear. Germline CDR1 SGHAT, CDR2 FQNNGV. This CDR3 region has 15 residues.

V is TRBV7-9 and J is TRBJ1-6; D call uncertain. CDR1 and CDR2 (germline): SEHNR, FQNEAQ (reference sequence). The CDR3 is made up of 16 amino acids. The V end lost 5 bases, the J end lost 0 bases, and 11 bases lay between the germline ends. The DNA for the CDR3 is TGTGCCAGCAGCATCCCGGGAAGCTCCTATAATTCACCCCTCCACTTT. Its protein product is CASSIPGSSYNSPLHF.

The chain uses TRBV10-3 and TRBJ2-3, with D uncertain. Germline-derived CDR1 and CDR2 are ENHRY and SYGVKD. The CDR3 has 14 residues. V was cut by 11 bases and J by 0 bases, with 15 bases left in between. CDR3 sequence (DNA): TGTGCCTCAAGAGGTGCCCCTAGCACAGATACGCAGTATTTT. The encoded protein is CASRGAPSTDTQYF.

The chain combines TRBV13 with TRBJ2-3, with TRBD2 as a possible D gene (6 bases). Germline-derived CDR1 and CDR2 are PRHDT and FYEKMQ (reference sequence). The ends were cut back, 5 bases at V and 5 bases at J, with 17 bases in the middle. The CDR3 has 15 amino acids. The CDR3 loop reads CASSPAESGGDTQYF. CDR3 nucleotide sequence: TGTGCCAGCAGCCCAGCAGAGTCCGGGGGAGATACGCAGTATTTT.

The chain links TRBV19 to TRBJ1-2, with D perhaps matching TRBD1 (5 bases). CDR3 length: 15 amino acids. Trimming removed 3 bases from V and 2 bases from J, with 13 bases in between. Germline-derived CDR1 and CDR2 are LNHDA and SQIVND (reference sequence). CDR3 sequence reads: CASSIQGEMNYGYTF. As DNA, the CDR3 is TGTGCCAGTAGTATTCAGGGTGAGATGAACTATGGCTACACCTTC.

The chain has TRBV6-5 and TRBJ1-2; 7 bases line up with TRBD1. With 8 bases clipped from V and 4 bases from J, the junction kept 10 bases outside the gene matches. CDR1 is MNHEY and CDR2 is SVGAGI in the germline V gene. The CDR3 is 14 residues long. CDR3: CASDVNRGLYGYTF. The CDR3 nucleotides are TGTGCCAGCGATGTAAACAGGGGCCTCTATGGCTACACCTTC.